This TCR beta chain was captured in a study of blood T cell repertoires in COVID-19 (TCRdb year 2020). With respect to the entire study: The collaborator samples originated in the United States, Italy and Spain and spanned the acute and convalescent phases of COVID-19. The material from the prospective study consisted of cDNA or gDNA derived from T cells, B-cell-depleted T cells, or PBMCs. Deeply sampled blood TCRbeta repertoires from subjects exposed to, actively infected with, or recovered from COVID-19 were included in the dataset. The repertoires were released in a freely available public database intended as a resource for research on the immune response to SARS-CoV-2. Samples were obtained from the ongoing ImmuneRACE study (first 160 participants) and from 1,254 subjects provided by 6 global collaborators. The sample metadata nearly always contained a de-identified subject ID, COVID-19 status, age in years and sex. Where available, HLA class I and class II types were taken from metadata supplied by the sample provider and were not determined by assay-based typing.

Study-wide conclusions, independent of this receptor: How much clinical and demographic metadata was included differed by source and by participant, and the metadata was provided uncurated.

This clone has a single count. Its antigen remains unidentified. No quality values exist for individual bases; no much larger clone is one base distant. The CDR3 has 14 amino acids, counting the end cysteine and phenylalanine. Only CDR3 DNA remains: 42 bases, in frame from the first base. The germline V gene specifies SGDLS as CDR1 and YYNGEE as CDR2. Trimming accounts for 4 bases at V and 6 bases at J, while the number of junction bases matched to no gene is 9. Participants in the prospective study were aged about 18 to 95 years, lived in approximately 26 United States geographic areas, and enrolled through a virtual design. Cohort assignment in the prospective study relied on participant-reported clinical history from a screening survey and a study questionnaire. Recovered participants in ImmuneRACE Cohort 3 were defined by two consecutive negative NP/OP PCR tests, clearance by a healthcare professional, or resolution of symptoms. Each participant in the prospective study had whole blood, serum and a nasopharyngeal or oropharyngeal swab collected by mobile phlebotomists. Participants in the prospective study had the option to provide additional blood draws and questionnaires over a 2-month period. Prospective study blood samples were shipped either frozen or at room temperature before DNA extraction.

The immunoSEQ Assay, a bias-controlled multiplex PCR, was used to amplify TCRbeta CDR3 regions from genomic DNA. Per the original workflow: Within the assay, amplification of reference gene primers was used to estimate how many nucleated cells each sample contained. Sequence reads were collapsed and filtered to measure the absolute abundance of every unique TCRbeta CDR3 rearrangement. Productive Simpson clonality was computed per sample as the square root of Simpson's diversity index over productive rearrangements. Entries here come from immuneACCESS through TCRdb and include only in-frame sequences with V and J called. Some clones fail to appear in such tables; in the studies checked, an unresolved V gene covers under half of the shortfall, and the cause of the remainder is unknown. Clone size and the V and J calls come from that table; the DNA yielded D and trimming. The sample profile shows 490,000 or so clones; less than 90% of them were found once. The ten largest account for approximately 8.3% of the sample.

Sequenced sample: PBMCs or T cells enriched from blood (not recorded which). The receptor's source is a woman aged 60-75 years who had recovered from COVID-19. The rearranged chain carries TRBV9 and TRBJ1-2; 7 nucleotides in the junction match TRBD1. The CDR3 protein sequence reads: CASSTSTGNHGYTF. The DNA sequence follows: TGTGCCAGCAGCACCTCGACAGGGAATCATGGCTACACCTTC.